The T cell receptor (beta chain) described here comes from a study of OX40 agonist ivuxolimab in advanced cancers. Germline V lookup: CDR1 SGHTA, CDR2 FQGNSA. J gave up 3 bases and V 6 bases, and 5 bases lay outside the gene matches. This CDR3 is built from 15 residues. The method was immunoSEQ multiplex PCR; TCRdb's version includes in-frame clones alone and lacks a portion of them. The sample has about 82,000 clones; around four fifths are singletons. This receptor was obtained from an adult with an advanced solid tumor such as melanoma, head and neck, liver or kidney cancer. The sequencing here drew on CD4+ or CD8+ T cells sorted from blood, taken in a trial of the OX40 agonist ivuxolimab. The V call is TRBV7-2, the J call TRBJ2-3; 11 nucleotides align to TRBD2. Here the CDR3 DNA reads TGTGCCAGCAGACCGGGACTAGCGGATACAGATACGCAGTATTTT. Its protein product is CASRPGLADTDTQYF.